A single sample gave rise to the 32 T cell receptor beta chains below, sequenced in a study of blood T cell repertoires in COVID-19 (dated by TCRdb to the early 2020s). Library prep was done by the immunoSEQ multiplex PCR assay. TCRdb took this table from immuneACCESS and kept in-frame rearrangements with V and J called. Such tables lack part of the clones; where checked against another copy, unresolved V genes explain under half of the gap, and the rest is unexplained. Within this sample are approximately 150,000 clones, with about nine tenths of them counted one time only. 28% of the sample comes from the top ten. Sequenced material: peripheral blood. The receptors derive from a human donor in a cohort sampled during active COVID-19.

This clone was seen just once. This chain links TRBV7-2 with TRBJ1-1, with D unresolved. Trimming stripped 7 bases from V and 1 base from J, with 10 bases between. Germline CDR1 and CDR2: SGHTA and FQGNSA. The CDR3 has 13 amino acids. The CDR3 nucleotides are TGTGCCAGCACCCTAAGTAGGAACACTGAAGCTTTCTTT. It specifies CASTLSRNTEAFF.

A single count supports this clone. This sequence joins TRBV10-3 and TRBJ2-7, with 8 bases that match TRBD2. CDR1 is ENHRY and CDR2 is SYGVKD in the germline V gene. This CDR3 region has 14 residues. Germline trimming cut 7 bases from V and 7 bases from J; bases unmatched to any gene: 12. The CDR3 protein is CAITGGGSNREQYF. CDR3 in DNA: TGTGCCATCACCGGGGGGGGTTCCAATCGGGAGCAGTACTTC.

The chain carries TRBV19 and TRBJ2-5, with D possibly being TRBD1 (6 bases). The germline V gene has CDR1 LNHDA and CDR2 SQIVND (reference sequence). The V end lost 5 bases, the J end lost 2 bases, and 12 bases lay between the germline ends. The CDR3 is made up of 14 amino acids. CDR3 DNA sequence: TGTGCCAGTAGTCAACAGGGACCGCAAGAGACCCAGTACTTC. It translates to CASSQQGPQETQYF.

The rearrangement joins TRBV9 to TRBJ1-4, with 9 bases identical to TRBD1. Germline V gene sequence: CDR1 SGDLS, CDR2 YYNGEE. V lost 0 bases, J lost 8 bases, and 8 bases stayed unmatched. The CDR3 consists of 16 residues. This CDR3 reads CASSVATGTGLEKLFF. CDR3 bases: TGTGCCAGCAGCGTAGCTACCGGGACAGGGTTGGAAAAACTGTTTTTT.

The V call is TRBV3-1 (or the pseudogene TRBV3-2), the J call TRBJ1-4; TRBD1 matches 9 bases. Germline assignment: CDR1 LGHDT and CDR2 YNNKEL (reference sequence). The CDR3 has 15 amino acids. J lost 5 bases, V lost 4 bases, and 5 bases had no gene match. The CDR3 DNA reads as TGTGCCAGCAGCCCCTCCGGGACAGGGAATGAAAAACTGTTTTTT. Protein: CASSPSGTGNEKLFF.

The chain combines TRBV28 with TRBJ1-2, with D unresolved. This CDR3 is 11 amino acids long. V lost 7 bases and J 0 bases, leaving 3 bases between the germline ends. The germline gives CDR1 MDHEN, CDR2 SYDVKM. CDR3 in DNA: TGTGCCAGCACGGCTAACTATGGCTACACCTTC. This sequence encodes CASTANYGYTF.

The CDR3 region is CASSWGDPIGTF. The DNA of the CDR3 is TGTGCCAGCAGCTGGGGAGATCCTATCGGAACCTTC. The V call is TRBV5-6, the J call TRBJ1-2; D is unresolved. V dropped 3 bases and J dropped 14 bases, with 17 bases sitting between them. The CDR3 loop spans 12 amino acids. Looked up from germline, CDR1 is SGHDT and CDR2 is YYEEEE. The full variable domain, with the rest looked up from reference TRBV5-6 and TRBJ1-2, is DAGVTQSPTHLIKTRGQQVTLRCSPKSGHDTVSWYQQALGQGPQFIFQYYEEEERQRGNFPDRFSGHQFPNYSSELNVNALLLGDSALYLCASSWGDPIGTFGSGTRLTVV.

The chain links TRBV18 to TRBJ2-6; a possible D gene is TRBD1 (6 bases). The V end lost 6 bases, the J end lost 2 bases, and 14 bases lay between the germline ends. Germline CDR1 and CDR2: KGHSH and LQKENI. This CDR3 comprises 16 residues. CDR3 region: CASSRQAYAGANVLTF. The CDR3 coding sequence is TGTGCCAGCTCTAGACAGGCATATGCTGGGGCCAACGTCCTGACTTTC.

V usage is TRBV5-1 and J usage is TRBJ1-6; a possible D gene is TRBD1 (5 bases). V was pared by 4 bases and J by 13 bases, with 24 bases between. The CDR3 covers 16 residues. CDR1 and CDR2 from the germline V gene are SGHRS and YFSETQ. The CDR3 region is CASSPRGSSRIRPLHF. CDR3 nucleotides: TGCGCCAGCAGCCCGCGGGGCAGCAGCCGGATTCGGCCCCTCCACTTT.

J is TRBJ1-4 and V is TRBV27; 8 bases agree with TRBD1. Germline V gene data show CDR1 as MNHEY and CDR2 as SMNVEV (reference sequence). This CDR3 is 15 amino acids long. The J segment lost 3 bases and the V segment lost 2 bases, leaving 2 bases of the junction unmatched. The CDR3 loop reads CASSLGQGPNEKLFF. The DNA of the CDR3 is TGTGCCAGCAGTTTAGGACAGGGACCTAATGAAAAACTGTTTTTT.

The V gene is TRBV18, the J gene TRBJ1-1; TRBD1 aligns across 10 bases. J lost 4 bases, V lost 1 base, and 0 bases had no gene match. The CDR3 is 14 residues long. CDR1 is KGHSH and CDR2 is LQKENI in the germline V gene. CDR3 DNA: TGTGCCAGCTCACCACGGGACAGGGGCACTGAAGCTTTCTTT. This gives the protein CASSPRDRGTEAFF.

This rearrangement joins TRBV19 to TRBJ2-2, with 7 bases lining up with TRBD2. This CDR3 is 16 amino acids long. With 7 bases clipped from V and 0 bases from J, the junction kept 8 bases outside the gene matches. Germline V gives CDR1 LNHDA, CDR2 SQIVND (reference sequence). The CDR3 coding sequence is TGTGCCAGTATCCGGGGAGGGGCAGCGAACACCGGGGAGCTGTTTTTT. This sequence encodes CASIRGGAANTGELFF.

This clone has only one observation. V usage is TRBV7-9 and J usage is TRBJ2-5; D gene ambiguous. Looked up from germline, CDR1 is SEHNR and CDR2 is FQNEAQ (reference sequence). The V gene lost 4 bases and the J gene lost 4 bases, with 7 bases spanning the gap. This CDR3 is 12 amino acids long. CDR3 nucleotides: TGTGCCAGCAGCTACCACTCAGAGACCCAGTACTTC. This codes for CASSYHSETQYF.

This chain uses TRBV7-3 with TRBJ2-5; TRBD1 matches at 12 bases. This CDR3 spans 16 amino acids. The V gene's germline CDR1 is SGHTA and CDR2 FQGTGA. With 2 bases clipped from V and 5 bases from J, the junction kept 6 bases outside the gene matches. The DNA for the CDR3 is TGTGCCAGCAGCTTATGGGGGACAGGGGGCAGGGAGACCCAGTACTTC. Protein: CASSLWGTGGRETQYF.

This chain uses TRBV3-1 (or the pseudogene TRBV3-2) with TRBJ2-3; D is unresolved. The V gene's germline CDR1 is LGHDT and CDR2 YNNKEL (reference sequence). This CDR3 has 14 residues. The V gene lost 1 base and the J gene lost 6 bases, with 11 bases spanning the gap. This CDR3 is CASSQGVIGDTQYF. The CDR3 DNA reads as TGTGCCAGCAGCCAAGGTGTAATCGGGGATACGCAGTATTTT.

V usage is TRBV28 and J usage is TRBJ2-5, with 7 nucleotides matching TRBD1. CDR1 MDHEN and CDR2 SYDVKM come from the germline V gene. V was pared by 4 bases and J by 4 bases, with 6 bases of the junction left unmatched. The CDR3 is 14 amino acids. CDR3 region: CASSSRQGPETQYF. CDR3 bases: TGTGCCAGCAGTTCGAGACAGGGCCCAGAGACCCAGTACTTC.

V is TRBV6-2 or TRBV6-3 and J is TRBJ1-5; D might be TRBD1 (6 bases). Germline values: CDR1 MNHEY, CDR2 SVGEGT. This CDR3 spans 16 amino acids. V lost 2 bases and J 1 base, leaving 12 bases between the germline ends. The CDR3 spells CASSYALTGSNQPQHF. The CDR3 nucleotides read TGTGCCAGCAGTTACGCCCTGACAGGAAGCAATCAGCCCCAGCATTTT.

The V gene is TRBV3-1 (or the pseudogene TRBV3-2), the J gene TRBJ2-1; 7 bases are a match to TRBD2. J gave up 2 bases and V 8 bases, and 6 bases lay outside the gene matches. The CDR3 contains 14 residues. CDR1 is LGHDT and CDR2 is YNNKEL in the germline V gene (reference sequence). The CDR3, as DNA: TGTGCCAGCCATCAGCGGGGAGCCTACAATGAGCAGTTCTTC. This encodes CASHQRGAYNEQFF.

This chain connects TRBV2 to TRBJ2-3; 13 bases are a match to TRBD2. With V trimmed by 5 bases and J by 4 bases, 9 bases remained unmatched. Germline assignment: CDR1 SNHLY and CDR2 FYNNEI. The CDR3 has 17 amino acids. CDR3 sequence (DNA): TGTGCCAGCAGTTTCCGGACTAGCGGGGGCCAGCCAGATACGCAGTATTTT. It codes for CASSFRTSGGQPDTQYF. Complete variable domain (other parts from reference TRBV2 and TRBJ2-3): EPEVTQTPSHQVTQMGQEVILRCVPISNHLYFYWYRQILGQKVEFLVSFYNNEISEKSEIFDDQFSVERPDGSNFTLKIRSTKLEDSAMYFCASSFRTSGGQPDTQYFGPGTRLTVL.

The chain is built from TRBV18 and TRBJ1-6; perhaps TRBD1 as D (6 bases). V was pared by 4 bases and J by 8 bases, with 12 bases between. Germline lookup yields CDR1 KGHSH and CDR2 LQKENI. CDR3 length: 14 amino acids. This CDR3 is CASSRQEWDSPLHF. As DNA, the CDR3 is TGTGCCAGCTCACGACAGGAGTGGGATTCACCCCTCCACTTT.

The chain links TRBV4-1 to TRBJ2-3, with D maybe TRBD2 (5 bases). V was trimmed by 0 bases and J by 0 bases, leaving 7 bases between them. Germline V gives CDR1 MGHRA, CDR2 YSYEKL. CDR3 length: 15 residues. This CDR3 is CASSQEWTSTDTQYF. The CDR3 bases are TGCGCCAGCAGCCAAGAGTGGACTAGCACAGATACGCAGTATTTT.

This clone has only one observation. The chain combines TRBV24-1 with TRBJ2-7; 8 bases line up with TRBD1. J lost 4 bases, V lost 9 bases, and 7 bases had no gene match. CDR3 size: 13 residues. Germline V CDR1 and CDR2: KGHDR, SFDVKD. The CDR3 is CATSGQENYEQYF. The CDR3 region has the DNA TGTGCCACCTCGGGACAGGAAAATTACGAGCAGTACTTC.

The chain recombines TRBV18 with TRBJ2-7; D is undetermined. Trimming cost V 2 bases and J 3 bases, with 11 bases left between them. The germline V gene has CDR1 KGHSH and CDR2 LQKENI. The CDR3 runs to 14 residues. The CDR3 loop reads CASSPASMNYEQYF. In DNA, the CDR3 is TGTGCCAGCTCACCAGCCAGTATGAACTACGAGCAGTACTTC.

V usage is TRBV7-2 and J usage is TRBJ2-2; D may be TRBD2 (6 bases). Looked up from germline, CDR1 is SGHTA and CDR2 is FQGNSA. Trimming left V 2 bases short and J 5 bases short, with 12 bases between. This CDR3 is 15 amino acids long. For the CDR3, the DNA is TGTGCCAGCAGCTTATCCCGTGCGGGGACCGGGGAGCTGTTTTTT. Protein sequence: CASSLSRAGTGELFF.

The V call is TRBV21-1, the J call TRBJ2-7; the table's D call of TRBD2 was not tested on the DNA. TRBV21-1 is given as a pseudogene. The CDR3 is made up of 14 amino acids. Written as DNA, the CDR3 is TGTGCCAGCAGCACCCCGGGGGGGAGCTACGAGCAGTACTTC. This codes for CASSTPGGSYEQYF.

The chain recombines TRBV5-4 with TRBJ2-7; 8 bases are a match to TRBD1. This CDR3 region has 15 residues. Germline CDR1 and CDR2: SGHNT and YYREEE (reference sequence). Germline trimming cut 2 bases from V and 7 bases from J; bases unmatched to any gene: 11. CDR3 protein: CASSFQGARVGEQYF. The CDR3 bases are TGTGCCAGCAGCTTCCAGGGGGCGCGGGTAGGAGAGCAGTACTTC.

This clone was counted a single time. V gene TRBV11-2 combines with J gene TRBJ2-7, with 7 bases lining up with TRBD2. V shed 6 bases and J 1 base; nucleotides not matched to a gene: 18. The germline V gene has CDR1 SGHAT and CDR2 FQNNGV. The CDR3 totals 18 residues. The CDR3 region has the DNA TGTGCCAGCAGTTTCCACCTCCAAGCGGGGATTGGTTCCTACGAGCAGTACTTC. Translated, it gives CASSFHLQAGIGSYEQYF.

This clone was counted a single time. This rearrangement joins TRBV27 to TRBJ2-7, with 10 bases aligning to TRBD1. CDR1 is MNHEY, CDR2 SMNVEV, per germline (reference sequence). This CDR3 has 16 amino acids. V shed 6 bases and J 6 bases; nucleotides not matched to a gene: 14. CDR3 residues: CASRQDRGSPGGEQYF. DNA for the CDR3: TGTGCCAGCAGGCAGGACAGGGGGTCTCCAGGGGGCGAGCAGTACTTC.

The gene calls are TRBV3-1 (or the pseudogene TRBV3-2) and TRBJ1-2; D might be TRBD1 (5 bases). CDR3 length: 13 amino acids. The germline V gene encodes CDR1 LGHDT and CDR2 YNNKEL (reference sequence). With 0 bases removed from V and 4 bases from J, the gap between germline ends came to 6 bases. CDR3 loop: CASSQEGLYGYTF. The CDR3 bases are TGTGCCAGCAGCCAAGAGGGGCTCTATGGCTACACCTTC.

The CDR3 region is CASSLAGTGGYEQYF. The CDR3 DNA reads TGTGCCAGCAGCTTAGCCGGGACAGGGGGATACGAGCAGTACTTC. J is TRBJ2-7 and V is TRBV7-2, with TRBD1 matching over 11 bases. The length of the CDR3 is 15 residues. V was clipped by 0 bases and J by 4 bases; unmatched bases: 2. Germline V gene lookup returns CDR1 SGHTA and CDR2 FQGNSA.

The rearrangement links TRBV30 to TRBJ1-6, with D tentatively TRBD1 (6 bases). The CDR3 has 15 residues. Trimming cost V 3 bases and J 0 bases, with 9 bases left between them. Germline CDR1 GTSNPN, CDR2 SVGIG (reference sequence). In DNA, the CDR3 is TGTGCCTGGAGAGCGGACAGCTCCTATAATTCACCCCTCCACTTT. It is translated as CAWRADSSYNSPLHF. Complete variable domain (other parts from reference TRBV30 and TRBJ1-6): SQTIHQWPATLVQPVGSPLSLECTVEGTSNPNLYWYRQAAGRGLQLLFYSVGIGQISSEVPQNLSASRPQDRQFILSSKKLLLSDSGFYLCAWRADSSYNSPLHFGNGTRLTVT.

The chain combines TRBV10-2 with TRBJ1-6, with D hard to call. CDR3 size: 13 residues. Per germline, CDR1 WSHSY and CDR2 SAAADI. Trimming removed 11 bases at V and 4 bases at J, with 12 bases between. CDR3 loop: CAAKADYNSPLHF. The CDR3 DNA reads TGCGCCGCAAAGGCGGATTATAATTCACCCCTCCACTTT.